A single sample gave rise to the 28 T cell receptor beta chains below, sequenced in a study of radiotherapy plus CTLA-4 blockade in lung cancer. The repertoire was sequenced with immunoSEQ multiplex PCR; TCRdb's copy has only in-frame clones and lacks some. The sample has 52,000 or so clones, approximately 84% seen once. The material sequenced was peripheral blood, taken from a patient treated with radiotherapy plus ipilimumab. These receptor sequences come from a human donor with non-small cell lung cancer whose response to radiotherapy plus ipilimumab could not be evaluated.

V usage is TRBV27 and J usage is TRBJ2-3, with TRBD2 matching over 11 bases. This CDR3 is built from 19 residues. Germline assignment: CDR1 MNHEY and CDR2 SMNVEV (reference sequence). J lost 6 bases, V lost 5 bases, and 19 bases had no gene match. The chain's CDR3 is CASSPRTSGLSPKGDTQYF. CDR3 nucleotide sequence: TGTGCCAGCAGTCCCCGGACTAGCGGGCTAAGTCCCAAAGGGGATACGCAGTATTTT.

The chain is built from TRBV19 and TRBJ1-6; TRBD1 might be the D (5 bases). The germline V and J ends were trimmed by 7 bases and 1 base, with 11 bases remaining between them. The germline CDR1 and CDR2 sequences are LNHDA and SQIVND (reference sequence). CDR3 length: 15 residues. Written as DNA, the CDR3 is TGTGCCAGTACCTCCGGGGGATCCTATAATTCACCCCTCCACTTT. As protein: CASTSGGSYNSPLHF.

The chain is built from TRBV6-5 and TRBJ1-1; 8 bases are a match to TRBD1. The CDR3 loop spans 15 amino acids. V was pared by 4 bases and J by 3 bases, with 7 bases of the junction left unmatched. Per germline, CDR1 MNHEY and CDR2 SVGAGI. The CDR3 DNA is TGTGCCAGCAGTTTATCAACAGGGGGGTACACTGAAGCTTTCTTT. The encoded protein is CASSLSTGGYTEAFF.

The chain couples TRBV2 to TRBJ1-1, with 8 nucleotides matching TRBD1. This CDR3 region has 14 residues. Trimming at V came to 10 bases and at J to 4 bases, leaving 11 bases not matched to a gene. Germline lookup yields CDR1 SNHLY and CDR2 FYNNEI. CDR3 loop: CATGQGRWGTEAFF. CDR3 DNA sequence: TGTGCCACTGGACAGGGTAGATGGGGCACTGAAGCTTTCTTT. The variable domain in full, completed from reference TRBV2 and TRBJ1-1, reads EPEVTQTPSHQVTQMGQEVILRCVPISNHLYFYWYRQILGQKVEFLVSFYNNEISEKSEIFDDQFSVERPDGSNFTLKIRSTKLEDSAMYFCATGQGRWGTEAFFGQGTRLTVV.

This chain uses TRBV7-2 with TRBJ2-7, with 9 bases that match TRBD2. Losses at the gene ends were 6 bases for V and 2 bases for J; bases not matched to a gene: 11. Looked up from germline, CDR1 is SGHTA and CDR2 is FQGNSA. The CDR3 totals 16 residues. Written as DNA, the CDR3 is TGTGCCAGCAGTTCAGACCGGCGGGGGGGCCCCTACGAGCAGTACTTC. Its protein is CASSSDRRGGPYEQYF.

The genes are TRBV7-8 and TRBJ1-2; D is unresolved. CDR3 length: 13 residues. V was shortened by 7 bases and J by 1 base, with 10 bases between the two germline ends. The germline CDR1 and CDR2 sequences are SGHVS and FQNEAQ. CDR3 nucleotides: TGTGCCAGCACCCCGTATATTAACTATGGCTACACCTTC. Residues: CASTPYINYGYTF. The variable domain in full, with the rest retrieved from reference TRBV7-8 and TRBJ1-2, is GAGVSQSPRYKVAKRGQDVALRCDPISGHVSLFWYQQALGQGPEFLTYFQNEAQLDKSGLPSDRFFAERPEGSVSTLKIQRTQQEDSAVYLCASTPYINYGYTFGSGTRLTVV.

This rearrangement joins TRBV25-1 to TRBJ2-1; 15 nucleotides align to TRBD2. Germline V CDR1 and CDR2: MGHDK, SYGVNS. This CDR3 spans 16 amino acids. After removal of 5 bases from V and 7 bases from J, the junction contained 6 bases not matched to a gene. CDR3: CASSQTGTSGRNEQFF. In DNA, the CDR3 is TGTGCCAGCAGTCAGACCGGGACTAGCGGGAGGAATGAGCAGTTCTTC.

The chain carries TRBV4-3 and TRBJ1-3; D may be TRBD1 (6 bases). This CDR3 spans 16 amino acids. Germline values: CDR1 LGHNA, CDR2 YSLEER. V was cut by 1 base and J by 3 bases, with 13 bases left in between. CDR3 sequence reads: CASSQGKTGSGNTIYF. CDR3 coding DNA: TGCGCCAGCAGCCAAGGAAAAACAGGGAGTGGAAACACCATATATTTT.

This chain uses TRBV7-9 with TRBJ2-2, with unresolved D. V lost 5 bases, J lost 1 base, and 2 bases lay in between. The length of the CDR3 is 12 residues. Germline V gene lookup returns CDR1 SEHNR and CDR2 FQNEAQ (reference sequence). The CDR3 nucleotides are TGTGCCAGCAGCCTGAACACCGGGGAGCTGTTTTTT. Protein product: CASSLNTGELFF.

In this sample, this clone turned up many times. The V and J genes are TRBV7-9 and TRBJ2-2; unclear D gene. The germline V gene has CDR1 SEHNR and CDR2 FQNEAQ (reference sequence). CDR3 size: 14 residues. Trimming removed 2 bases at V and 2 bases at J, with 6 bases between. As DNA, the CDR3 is TGTGCCAGCAGCTTAACATCTAACACCGGGGAGCTGTTTTTT. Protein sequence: CASSLTSNTGELFF.

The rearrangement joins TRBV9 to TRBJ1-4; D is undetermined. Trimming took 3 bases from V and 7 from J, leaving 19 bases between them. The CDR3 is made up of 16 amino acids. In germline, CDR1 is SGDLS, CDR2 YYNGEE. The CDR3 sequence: CASSDPGRGDSEKLFF. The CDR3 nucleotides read TGTGCCAGCAGCGACCCCGGACGGGGTGATAGTGAAAAACTGTTTTTT.

This chain's CDR3 is CASHVGATNYGYTF. CDR3 sequence (DNA): TGTGCCAGCCACGTTGGGGCCACAAACTATGGCTACACCTTC. The chain has TRBV28 and TRBJ1-2; D might be TRBD1 (5 bases). Germline V CDR1 and CDR2: MDHEN, SYDVKM. V lost 8 bases and J lost 2, with 15 bases in between. The CDR3 contains 14 residues.

The chain's CDR3 is CASSLGQSRNSPLHF. The CDR3 DNA is TGTGCCAGCAGCCTCGGACAGTCTAGGAATTCACCCCTCCACTTT. The chain links TRBV9 to TRBJ1-6; maybe TRBD1 (6 bases). Germline lookup yields CDR1 SGDLS and CDR2 YYNGEE. This CDR3 region has 15 residues. With 4 bases removed from V and 7 bases from J, the gap between germline ends came to 15 bases.

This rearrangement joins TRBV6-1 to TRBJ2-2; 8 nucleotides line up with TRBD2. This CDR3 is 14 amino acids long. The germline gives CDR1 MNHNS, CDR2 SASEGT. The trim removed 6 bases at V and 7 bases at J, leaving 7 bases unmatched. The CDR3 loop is CASSRGGRGGELFF. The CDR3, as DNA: TGTGCCAGCAGCCGGGGGGGAAGGGGCGGGGAGCTGTTTTTT.

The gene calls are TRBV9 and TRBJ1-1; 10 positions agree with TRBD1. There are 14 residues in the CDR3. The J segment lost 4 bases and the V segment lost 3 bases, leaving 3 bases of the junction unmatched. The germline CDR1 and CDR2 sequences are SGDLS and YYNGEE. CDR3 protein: CASSGTGGFTEAFF. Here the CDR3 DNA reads TGTGCCAGCAGCGGGACAGGGGGGTTCACTGAAGCTTTCTTT.

CDR3 amino acids: CASSVRDRGRQMADTQYF. The CDR3 nucleotides read TGTGCCAGCAGCGTCCGGGACAGGGGGCGACAGATGGCAGATACGCAGTATTTT. The chain recombines TRBV7-8 with TRBJ2-3; 12 nucleotides align to TRBD1. From germline, CDR1 is SGHVS and CDR2 FQNEAQ. V gave up 5 bases and J gave up 4 bases; unmatched junction bases: 13. This CDR3 is 18 amino acids long.

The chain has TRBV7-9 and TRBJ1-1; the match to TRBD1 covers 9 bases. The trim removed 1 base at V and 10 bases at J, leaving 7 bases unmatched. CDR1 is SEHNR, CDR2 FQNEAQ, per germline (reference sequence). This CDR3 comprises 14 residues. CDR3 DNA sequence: TGTGCCAGCAGCTTAGAGACAGGGGGTCCGCTAGCTTTCTTT. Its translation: CASSLETGGPLAFF.

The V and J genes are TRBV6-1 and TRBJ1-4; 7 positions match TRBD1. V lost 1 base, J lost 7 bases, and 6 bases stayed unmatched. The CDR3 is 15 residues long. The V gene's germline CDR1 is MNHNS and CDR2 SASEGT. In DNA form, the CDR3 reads TGTGCCAGCAGTGAAGTCGGGACAGTGAGTGAAAAACTGTTTTTT. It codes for CASSEVGTVSEKLFF.

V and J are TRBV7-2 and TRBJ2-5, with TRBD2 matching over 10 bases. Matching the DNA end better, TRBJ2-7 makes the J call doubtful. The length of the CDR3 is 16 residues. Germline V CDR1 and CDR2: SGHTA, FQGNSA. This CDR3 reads CASSLAPPSGSHEQYF. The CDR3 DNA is TGTGCCAGCAGCTTAGCGCCGCCTAGCGGGAGCCACGAGCAGTACTTC.

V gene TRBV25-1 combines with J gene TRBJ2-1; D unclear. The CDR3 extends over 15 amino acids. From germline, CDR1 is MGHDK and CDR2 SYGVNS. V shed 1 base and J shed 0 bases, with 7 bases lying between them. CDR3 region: CASSESLVSYNEQFF. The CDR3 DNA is TGTGCCAGCAGTGAATCACTGGTCTCCTACAATGAGCAGTTCTTC.

The CDR3 region is CASSPGGGETQYF. CDR3 nucleotide sequence: TGCGCCAGCAGCCCGGGGGGGGGAGAGACCCAGTACTTC. This chain links TRBV4-3 with TRBJ2-5; 8 nucleotides align to TRBD2. Trimming at V came to 4 bases and at J to 4 bases, leaving 2 bases not matched to a gene. The germline CDR1 and CDR2 sequences are LGHNA and YSLEER. This CDR3 is 13 amino acids long.

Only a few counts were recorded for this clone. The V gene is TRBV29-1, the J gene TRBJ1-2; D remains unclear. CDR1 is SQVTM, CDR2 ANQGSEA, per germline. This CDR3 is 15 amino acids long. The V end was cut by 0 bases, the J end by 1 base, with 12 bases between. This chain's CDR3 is CSVEDPAGLNYGYTF. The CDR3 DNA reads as TGCAGCGTTGAAGATCCGGCAGGACTTAACTATGGCTACACCTTC.

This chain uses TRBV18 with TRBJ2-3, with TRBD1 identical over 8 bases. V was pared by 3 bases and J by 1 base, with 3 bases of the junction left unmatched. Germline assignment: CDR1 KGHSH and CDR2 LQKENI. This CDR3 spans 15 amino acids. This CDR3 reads CASSPPGQGTDTQYF. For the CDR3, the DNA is TGTGCCAGCTCACCTCCGGGACAGGGCACAGATACGCAGTATTTT.

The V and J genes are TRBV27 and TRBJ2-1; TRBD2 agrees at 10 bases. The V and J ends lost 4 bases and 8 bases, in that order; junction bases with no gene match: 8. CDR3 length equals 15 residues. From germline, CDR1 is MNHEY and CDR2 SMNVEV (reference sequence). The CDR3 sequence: CASSWASGRGDEQFF. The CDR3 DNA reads TGTGCCAGCAGTTGGGCTAGCGGGAGAGGTGATGAGCAGTTCTTC.

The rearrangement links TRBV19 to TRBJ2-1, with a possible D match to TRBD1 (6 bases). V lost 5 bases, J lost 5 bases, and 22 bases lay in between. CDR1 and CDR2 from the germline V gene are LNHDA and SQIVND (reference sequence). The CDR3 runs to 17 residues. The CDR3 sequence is CASSQPWTVLPHNEQFF. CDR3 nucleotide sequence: TGTGCCAGTAGTCAACCTTGGACAGTTCTACCTCACAATGAGCAGTTCTTC.

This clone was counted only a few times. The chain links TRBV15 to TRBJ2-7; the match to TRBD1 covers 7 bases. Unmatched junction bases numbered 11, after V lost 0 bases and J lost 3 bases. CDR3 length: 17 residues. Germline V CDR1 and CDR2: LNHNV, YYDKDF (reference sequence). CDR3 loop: CATSRDYGTEAIYEQYF. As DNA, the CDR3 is TGTGCCACCAGCAGAGACTATGGGACAGAAGCCATCTACGAGCAGTACTTC. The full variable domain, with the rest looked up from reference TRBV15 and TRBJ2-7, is DAMVIQNPRYQVTQFGKPVTLSCSQTLNHNVMYWYQQKSSQAPKLLFHYYDKDFNNEADTPDNFQSRRPNTSFCFLDIRSPGLGDTAMYLCATSRDYGTEAIYEQYFGPGTRLTVT.

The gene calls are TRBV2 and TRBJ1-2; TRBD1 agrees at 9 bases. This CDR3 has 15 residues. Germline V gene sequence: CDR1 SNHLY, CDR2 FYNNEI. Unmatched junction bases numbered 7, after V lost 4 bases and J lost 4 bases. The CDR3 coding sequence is TGTGCCAGCAGTGGACAGGGGGGATTAGGCTATGGCTACACCTTC. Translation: CASSGQGGLGYGYTF.

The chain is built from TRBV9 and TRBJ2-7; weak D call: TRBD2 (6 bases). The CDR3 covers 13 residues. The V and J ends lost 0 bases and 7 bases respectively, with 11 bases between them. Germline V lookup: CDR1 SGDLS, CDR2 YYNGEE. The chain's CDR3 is CASSVGEGREQYF. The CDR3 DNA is TGTGCCAGCAGCGTAGGTGAGGGGAGGGAGCAGTACTTC.